This TCR beta chain derives from a study of T cell changes during pregnancy in multiple sclerosis. The CDR3 contains 17 residues. The V gene end was trimmed by 2 bases and the J gene end by 3 bases; junction bases not matched to a gene: 9. Germline assignment: CDR1 SGHTA and CDR2 FQGNSA. Profiling relied on immunoSEQ multiplex PCR, and the TCRdb table lists in-frame clones only, not all of them. The sample lists fewer than 70,000 clones, roughly 90% occurring once. This rearrangement joins TRBV7-2 to TRBJ2-7, with TRBD1 matching over 11 bases. The sample in question was peripheral blood, obtained in the third trimester of pregnancy. The sequence derives from a female donor with multiple sclerosis, enrolled in a pregnancy study. The CDR3 protein is CASSLRPSGTGGYEQYF. Written as DNA, the CDR3 is TGTGCCAGCAGCTTAAGACCCTCCGGGACAGGGGGCTACGAGCAGTACTTC.